The 22 T cell receptor beta chains below come from one sample, sequenced in a study of liver allograft versus peripheral blood T cells. The wider study: Comparative analysis was performed on T cell receptor repertoires from transplanted livers and from recipients' peripheral blood.

TCRdb independently ran MiXCR on the reads; one entry per CDR3 protein. The profile shows 15,000 or so distinct CDR3 sequences, roughly 28% of them singletons. The origin of the receptors is a human patient who had a liver transplant. Some T cells may trace back to the graft donor.

By share of the sample, this clonotype is medium-sized. J is TRBJ1-1 and V is TRBV28; D unclear. Deletions cut 5 bases from V and 4 bases from J, with 11 bases between. The CDR3 consists of 13 residues. CDR1 and CDR2 from the germline V gene are MDHEN and SYDVKM. CDR3 region: CASSRGPGTEAFF. The CDR3 nucleotides read TGTGCCAGCAGTAGAGGGCCCGGCACTGAAGCTTTCTTT.

In this sample, this clonotype is medium-sized (0.01 to 0.1%). The rearrangement uses TRBV15 and TRBJ2-3; no clear D gene. The CDR3 consists of 13 residues. V was shortened by 0 bases and J by 6 bases, with 7 bases between the two germline ends. CDR1 LNHNV and CDR2 YYDKDF come from the germline V gene (reference sequence). The CDR3, as DNA: TGTGCCACCAGCAGAGATCCGGCCGATACGCAGTATTTT. Its translation is CATSRDPADTQYF.

This clonotype is categorized as medium-sized. V usage is TRBV6-2 or TRBV6-3 and J usage is TRBJ1-2; D possibly corresponds to TRBD1 (5 bases). CDR1 is MNHEY, CDR2 SVGEGT, per germline. V lost 7 bases, J lost 5 bases, and 23 bases lay in between. This CDR3 region has 16 residues. The CDR3 here is CASTEASGRTGYGYTF. CDR3 nucleotides: TGTGCCAGCACCGAAGCTTCAGGGCGAACTGGGTATGGCTACACCTTC.

This rearrangement joins TRBV7-9 to TRBJ1-2, with a possible D match to TRBD1 (6 bases). With 5 bases removed from V and 0 bases from J, the gap between germline ends came to 16 bases. Germline V lookup: CDR1 SEHNR, CDR2 FQNEAQ (reference sequence). This CDR3 region has 16 residues. In DNA, the CDR3 is TGTGCCAGCAGCCGAAGGGGGAGAGAAACTAACTATGGCTACACCTTC. Translating it yields CASSRRGRETNYGYTF.

This clonotype is medium-sized within its sample. The J gene is TRBJ2-5, the V gene TRBV24-1; 12 bases line up with TRBD1. The CDR3 totals 16 residues. Trimming cost V 4 bases and J 5 bases; bases outside gene matches: 7. Per germline, CDR1 KGHDR and CDR2 SFDVKD. The CDR3 here is CATSEPGQGAGETQYF. DNA for the CDR3: TGTGCCACCAGTGAACCGGGACAGGGGGCAGGGGAGACCCAGTACTTC.

As for this clonotype: Mismatch with germline at one junction end may stem from a read error. The chain carries TRBV11-2 and TRBJ2-6, with D perhaps assigned TRBD1 or TRBD2 (5 bases each). The CDR3 has 16 residues. CDR1 is SGHAT, CDR2 FQNNGV, per germline. CDR3 sequence reads: CASSLGIGSGANVPTF. The CDR3 DNA reads as TGTGCCAGCAGCTTAGGTATAGGGAGTGGGGCCAACGTCCCGACTTTC.

This chain connects TRBV10-3 to TRBJ2-5; D remains unclear. The CDR3 length is 13 residues. Germline CDR1 and CDR2: ENHRY and SYGVKD. V shed 3 bases and J shed 1 base, with 6 bases lying between them. CDR3 sequence (DNA): TGTGCCATCAGTGACAGTCTCCAAGAGACCCAGTACTTC. Protein product: CAISDSLQETQYF.

In its sample, this clonotype was seen once. This may be a read error: a much more frequent sequence differs by one nucleotide. The V call is TRBV19, the J call TRBJ1-5; no clear D. The V gene lost 7 bases and the J gene lost 0 bases, with 4 bases spanning the gap. Per germline, CDR1 LNHDA and CDR2 SQIVND (reference sequence). The CDR3 loop spans 12 amino acids. The CDR3 spells CASMDSNQPQHF. The CDR3 nucleotides are TGTGCCAGTATGGATAGCAATCAGCCCCAGCATTTT. Complete variable domain (other parts from reference TRBV19 and TRBJ1-5): DGGITQSPKYLFRKEGQNVTLSCEQNLNHDAMYWYRQDPGQGLRLIYYSQIVNDFQKGDIAEGYSVSREKKESFPLTVTSAQKNPTAFYLCASMDSNQPQHFGDGTRLSIL.

By share, this clonotype counts as medium-sized (0.01 to 0.1%). V and J are TRBV19 and TRBJ2-3; D is uncertain. V shed 4 bases and J shed 0 bases, with 11 bases lying between them. There are 15 residues in the CDR3. Germline V CDR1 and CDR2: LNHDA, SQIVND (reference sequence). The chain's CDR3 is CASSTGPISTDTQYF. The CDR3 nucleotides are TGTGCCAGTAGTACGGGCCCCATTAGCACAGATACGCAGTATTTT.

As concerns this clonotype: At one boundary the junction diverges from the germline segment, which might be a read error. This chain connects TRBV14 to TRBJ1-3, with no clear D. This CDR3 comprises 15 residues. Germline V CDR1 and CDR2: SGHDN, FVKESK. The CDR3 is CASNQIEGSGNTIYF. Written as DNA, the CDR3 is TGTGCCAGCAACCAAATAGAGGGTTCTGGAAACACCATATATTTT.

The rearrangement uses TRBV20-1 and TRBJ2-3, with a tentative D call TRBD1 (6 bases). Trimming cost V 6 bases and J 2 bases, with 15 bases left between them. The CDR3 runs to 14 residues. Germline V gene lookup returns CDR1 DFQATT and CDR2 SNEGSKA (reference sequence). The CDR3 sequence: CSAVLGQITDTQYF. CDR3 in DNA: TGCAGTGCCGTACTGGGACAAATCACAGATACGCAGTATTTT.

This clonotype was seen ten or more times. The chain joins TRBV24-1 to TRBJ2-7, with TRBD1 matching over 10 bases. The CDR3 spans 15 residues. Unmatched junction bases numbered 7, after V lost 5 bases and J lost 4 bases. Germline V gives CDR1 KGHDR, CDR2 SFDVKD. CDR3 sequence (DNA): TGTGCCACCAGTGCCCCAGGACAGGGGGTTTACGAGCAGTACTTC. Amino acid sequence: CATSAPGQGVYEQYF.

This clonotype has just a few counts. The V gene is TRBV5-6, the J gene TRBJ2-7; the match to TRBD1 covers 8 bases. This CDR3 has 14 residues. CDR1 is SGHDT, CDR2 YYEEEE, per germline. Trimming at V came to 5 bases and at J to 0 bases, leaving 4 bases not matched to a gene. This CDR3 is CASSWTGPSYEQYF. The CDR3 nucleotides are TGTGCCAGCAGTTGGACAGGGCCCTCCTACGAGCAGTACTTC.

This clonotype was seen at least ten times. The chain links TRBV5-6 to TRBJ1-1; a weak D match, TRBD1 (6 bases). Deletions cut 4 bases from V and 4 bases from J, with 14 bases between. Germline CDR1 reads SGHDT; CDR2 reads YYEEEE. This CDR3 spans 14 amino acids. The CDR3 bases are TGTGCCAGCAGCGCCGGGACATGGGGCACTGAAGCTTTCTTT. Amino acid sequence: CASSAGTWGTEAFF.

This clonotype was detected a few times. The chain joins TRBV7-9 to TRBJ2-3, with a tentative D call TRBD2 (5 bases). There are 14 residues in the CDR3. The V end was cut by 7 bases, the J end by 2 bases, with 13 bases between. Germline CDR1 SEHNR, CDR2 FQNEAQ (reference sequence). The CDR3 region has the DNA TGTGCCAGCATTCCGGGGTCTTACACAGATACGCAGTATTTT. This gives the protein CASIPGSYTDTQYF.

The chain links TRBV9 to TRBJ2-1; TRBD2 is a possible D gene (5 bases). The CDR3 length is 17 residues. V lost 4 bases and J lost 4, with 21 bases in between. CDR1 is SGDLS, CDR2 YYNGEE, per germline. CDR3 sequence (DNA): TGTGCCAGCAGCCTAGGAGGTTCCTCCACCTATTACAATGAGCAGTTCTTC. Translation gives CASSLGGSSTYYNEQFF.

At least ten counts were recorded for this clonotype. This chain uses TRBV29-1 with TRBJ1-5; D is ambiguous. This CDR3 has 15 residues. The germline CDR1 and CDR2 sequences are SQVTM and ANQGSEA. Trimming took off 4 bases at V and 1 base at J, with 14 bases between the two ends. CDR3 protein: CSVGLGKGSNQPQHF. The DNA of the CDR3 is TGCAGCGTTGGTCTGGGAAAGGGCAGCAATCAGCCCCAGCATTTT.

This clonotype ranks as medium-sized. This chain connects TRBV30 to TRBJ1-1; 9 positions agree with TRBD1. Germline assignment: CDR1 GTSNPN and CDR2 SVGIG (reference sequence). V was pared by 2 bases and J by 1 base, with 2 bases of the junction left unmatched. The CDR3 spans 14 residues. CDR3 coding DNA: TGTGCCTGGAGTCAGACAGGGGGGAACACTGAAGCTTTCTTT. This encodes CAWSQTGGNTEAFF.

This clonotype was picked up a small number of times. V usage is TRBV10-3 and J usage is TRBJ2-2, with 10 bases identical to TRBD1. V lost 7 bases, J lost 6 bases, and 2 bases stayed unmatched. The CDR3 runs to 13 residues. Germline V gene sequence: CDR1 ENHRY, CDR2 SYGVKD. The CDR3 here is CAIKGQGPGELFF. CDR3 in DNA: TGTGCCATCAAGGGACAGGGGCCCGGGGAGCTGTTTTTT.

As regards this clonotype: One base away lies a much larger clone, so this may be a sequencing read error. This sequence joins TRBV30 and TRBJ1-1; D not resolved. The CDR3 has 11 amino acids. Germline V gene data show CDR1 as GTSNPN and CDR2 as SVGIG (reference sequence). V dropped 5 bases and J dropped 2 bases, with 6 bases sitting between them. The CDR3 nucleotides read TGTGCCTGGGGTCGAAACACTGAAGCTTTCTTT. Its protein product is CAWGRNTEAFF.

Only one count was recorded for this clonotype. The chain links TRBV19 to TRBJ2-1; 12 bases line up with TRBD2. Germline V gene data show CDR1 as LNHDA and CDR2 as SQIVND (reference sequence). Trimming at V came to 7 bases and at J to 10 bases, leaving 2 bases not matched to a gene. The CDR3 covers 12 residues. CDR3 protein: CASKTSGSEQFF. The CDR3 DNA reads as TGTGCCAGTAAGACTAGCGGGAGCGAGCAGTTCTTC.

CDR3: CASSYLGGGGWEQYF. CDR3 nucleotides: TGTGCCAGCAGTTACCTGGGGGGCGGGGGATGGGAGCAGTACTTC. The rearrangement links TRBV6-5 to TRBJ2-7, with a weak D call TRBD2 (7 bases). From germline, CDR1 is MNHEY and CDR2 SVGAGI. The germline V and J ends were trimmed by 2 bases and 7 bases, with 18 bases remaining between them. The CDR3 runs 15 residues.